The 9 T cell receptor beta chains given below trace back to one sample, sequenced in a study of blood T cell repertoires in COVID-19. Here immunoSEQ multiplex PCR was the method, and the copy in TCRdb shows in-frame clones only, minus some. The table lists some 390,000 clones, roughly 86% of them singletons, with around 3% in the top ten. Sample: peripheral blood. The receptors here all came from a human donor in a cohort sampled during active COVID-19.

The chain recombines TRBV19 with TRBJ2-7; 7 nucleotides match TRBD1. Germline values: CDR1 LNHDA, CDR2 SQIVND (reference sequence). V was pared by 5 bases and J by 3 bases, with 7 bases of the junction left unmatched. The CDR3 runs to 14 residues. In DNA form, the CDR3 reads TGTGCCAGTAGTGGTGGGACAGACCACTACGAGCAGTACTTC. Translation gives CASSGGTDHYEQYF.

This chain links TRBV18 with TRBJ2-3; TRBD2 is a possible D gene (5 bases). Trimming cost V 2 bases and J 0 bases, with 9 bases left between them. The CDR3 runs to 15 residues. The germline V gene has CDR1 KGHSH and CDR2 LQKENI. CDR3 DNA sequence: TGTGCCAGCTCACCAGGGAGTTCTAGCACAGATACGCAGTATTTT. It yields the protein CASSPGSSSTDTQYF.

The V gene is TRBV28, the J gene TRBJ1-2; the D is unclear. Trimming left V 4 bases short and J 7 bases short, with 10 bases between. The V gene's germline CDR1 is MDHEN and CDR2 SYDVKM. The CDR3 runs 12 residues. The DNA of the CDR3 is TGTGCCAGCAGTTCTCTAGGCGGTGGCTACACCTTC. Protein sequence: CASSSLGGGYTF.

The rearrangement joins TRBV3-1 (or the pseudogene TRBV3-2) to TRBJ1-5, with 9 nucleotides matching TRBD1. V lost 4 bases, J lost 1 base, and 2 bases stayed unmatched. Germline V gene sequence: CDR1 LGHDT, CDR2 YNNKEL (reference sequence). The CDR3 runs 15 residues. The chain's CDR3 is CASSLGQGSNQPQHF. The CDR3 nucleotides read TGTGCCAGCAGCCTTGGACAGGGGAGCAATCAGCCCCAGCATTTT.

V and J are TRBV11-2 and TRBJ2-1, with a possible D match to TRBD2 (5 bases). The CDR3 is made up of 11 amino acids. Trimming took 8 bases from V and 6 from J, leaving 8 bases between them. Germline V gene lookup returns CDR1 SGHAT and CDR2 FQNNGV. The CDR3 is CASWAGNEQFF. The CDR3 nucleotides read TGTGCCAGCTGGGCGGGCAATGAGCAGTTCTTC.

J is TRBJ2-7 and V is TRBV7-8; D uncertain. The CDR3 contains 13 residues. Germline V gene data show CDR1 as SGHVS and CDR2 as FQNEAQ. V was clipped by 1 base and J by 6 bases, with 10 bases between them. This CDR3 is CASSLGVAFEQYF. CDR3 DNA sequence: TGTGCCAGCAGCTTAGGGGTAGCCTTCGAGCAGTACTTC.

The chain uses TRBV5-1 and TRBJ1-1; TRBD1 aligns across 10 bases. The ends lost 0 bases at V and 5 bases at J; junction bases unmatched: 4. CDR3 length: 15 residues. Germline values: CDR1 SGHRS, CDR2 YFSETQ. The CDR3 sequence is CASSLGTGGWTEAFF. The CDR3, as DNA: TGCGCCAGCAGCTTGGGGACAGGGGGTTGGACTGAAGCTTTCTTT.

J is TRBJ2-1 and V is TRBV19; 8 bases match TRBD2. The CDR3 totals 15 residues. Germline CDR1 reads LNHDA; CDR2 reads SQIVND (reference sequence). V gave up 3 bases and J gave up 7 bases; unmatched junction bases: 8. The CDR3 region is CASSIGIAGTNEQFF. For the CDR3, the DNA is TGTGCCAGTAGTATTGGGATAGCGGGGACTAATGAGCAGTTCTTC.

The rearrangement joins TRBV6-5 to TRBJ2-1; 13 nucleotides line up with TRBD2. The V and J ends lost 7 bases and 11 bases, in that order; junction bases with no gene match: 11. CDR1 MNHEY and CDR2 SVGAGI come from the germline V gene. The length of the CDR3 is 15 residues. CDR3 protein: CASTPPGLAGTKQFF. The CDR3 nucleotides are TGTGCCAGCACCCCCCCGGGACTAGCGGGGACCAAGCAGTTCTTC.